A single sample gave rise to the 22 T cell receptor beta chains below, sequenced in a study of neurological immune-mediated disorders. TCRdb independently ran MiXCR on the 5' RACE reads; one entry per CDR3 protein. The sample includes tens of thousands of distinct CDR3 sequences, under 2.5% of them seen just once. The sequenced sample consisted of PBMCs. These receptors were obtained from a man over 45 with multiple sclerosis.

This clonotype was observed many times. V and J are TRBV20-1 and TRBJ2-3; TRBD1 is a possible D gene (6 bases). V was clipped by 5 bases and J by 2 bases, with 11 bases between them. The CDR3 extends over 13 amino acids. The germline gives CDR1 DFQATT, CDR2 SNEGSKA (reference sequence). The CDR3 nucleotides read TGCAGTGCTGGACAGCGACTCACAGATACGCAGTATTTT. Encoded protein: CSAGQRLTDTQYF.

This clonotype was seen many times. In nucleotides, the CDR3 is TGTGCCAGCAGTTTCTTTACGGACTTAGCCAAAAACATTCAGTACTTC. Its protein is CASSFFTDLAKNIQYF. The chain combines TRBV12-3 or TRBV12-4 with TRBJ2-4; a possible D gene is TRBD2 (5 bases). This CDR3 contains 16 residues. The V end lost 3 bases, the J end lost 0 bases, and 12 bases lay between the germline ends.

This clonotype was counted at least ten times. The chain has TRBV7-9 and TRBJ2-2, with D possibly matching TRBD2 (5 bases). The CDR3 contains 14 residues. Germline CDR1 reads SEHNR; CDR2 reads FQNEAQ (reference sequence). The V end was cut by 5 bases, the J end by 6 bases, with 13 bases between. CDR3 in DNA: TGTGCCAGCAGCCCTCCCGGGAAGGCCGGGGAGCTGTTTTTT. Translating gives CASSPPGKAGELFF.

This clonotype was seen ten or more times. V gene TRBV6-5 combines with J gene TRBJ1-1, with a possible D match to TRBD1 (5 bases). Germline V gene data show CDR1 as MNHEY and CDR2 as SVGAGI. This CDR3 region has 14 residues. The V and J ends lost 3 bases and 1 base respectively, with 9 bases between them. CDR3 protein: CASSYSTGNTEAFF. CDR3 bases: TGTGCCAGCAGTTATTCCACAGGGAACACTGAAGCTTTCTTT.

This clonotype was seen many times. This chain links TRBV20-1 with TRBJ2-5; D possibly uses TRBD1 or TRBD2 (7 bases each). V was clipped by 4 bases and J by 5 bases, with 17 bases between them. The germline V gene encodes CDR1 DFQATT and CDR2 SNEGSKA (reference sequence). This CDR3 comprises 14 residues. CDR3 protein: CSANGGRGGETQYF. Here the CDR3 DNA reads TGCAGTGCTAACGGGGGCAGGGGGGGCGAGACCCAGTACTTC.

In this sample, this clonotype turned up many times. The chain recombines TRBV5-1 with TRBJ2-5, with TRBD2 identical over 12 bases. The trim removed 1 base at V and 4 bases at J, leaving 8 bases unmatched. Germline V lookup: CDR1 SGHRS, CDR2 YFSETQ. CDR3 size: 17 residues. This chain's CDR3 is CASSLMSRTSGVETQYF. The CDR3 coding sequence is TGCGCCAGCAGCTTGATGTCCAGGACTAGCGGGGTAGAGACCCAGTACTTC.

This clonotype was detected many times. The chain links TRBV10-3 to TRBJ1-1; no firm D call. Germline V CDR1 and CDR2: ENHRY, SYGVKD. CDR3 length: 15 residues. V shed 2 bases and J shed 4 bases, with 14 bases lying between them. The DNA for the CDR3 is TGTGCCATCAGTGAGACCCGAGACACGTTCACTGAAGCTTTCTTT. Its translation: CAISETRDTFTEAFF.

The table lists this clonotype with many counts. The chain combines TRBV30 with TRBJ1-3, with D tentatively TRBD1 (5 bases). Per the germline V gene, CDR1 is GTSNPN and CDR2 is SVGIG (reference sequence). Trimming stripped 1 base from V and 0 bases from J, with 7 bases between. CDR3 length: 14 amino acids. CDR3 in DNA: TGTGCCTGGAGTGGAGGGGACTCTGGAAACACCATATATTTT. It specifies CAWSGGDSGNTIYF.

This clonotype has at least ten counts. The rearrangement uses TRBV11-2 and TRBJ2-1; tentative D call: TRBD2 (6 bases). CDR3 size: 15 residues. The V gene lost 5 bases and the J gene lost 0 bases, with 11 bases spanning the gap. Germline CDR1 SGHAT, CDR2 FQNNGV. The CDR3 region has the DNA TGTGCCAGCAGCCCGCGGAGGGGCTCCTACAATGAGCAGTTCTTC. Its translation is CASSPRRGSYNEQFF.

This clonotype has at least ten counts. The J gene is TRBJ1-2, the V gene TRBV3-1, with unresolved D. Germline-derived CDR1 and CDR2 are LGHDT and YNNKEL (reference sequence). Trimming left V 1 base short and J 4 bases short, with 10 bases between. The CDR3 runs to 14 residues. The CDR3: CASSQGWLGYGYTF. CDR3 nucleotide sequence: TGTGCCAGCAGCCAAGGTTGGTTAGGCTATGGCTACACCTTC.

This clonotype was observed at least ten times. V usage is TRBV5-1 and J usage is TRBJ2-5; 7 nucleotides agree with TRBD1. Germline CDR1 and CDR2: SGHRS and YFSETQ. V was clipped by 4 bases and J by 2 bases; unmatched bases: 11. The CDR3 runs 16 residues. The CDR3 DNA follows: TGCGCCAGCAGCCCCTCCAAGACAGGGAATCAAGAGACCCAGTACTTC. Translation: CASSPSKTGNQETQYF.

This clonotype was recorded many times. The gene calls are TRBV20-1 and TRBJ2-5; 11 bases match TRBD1. The CDR3 contains 13 residues. With V trimmed by 6 bases and J by 6 bases, 6 bases remained unmatched. Germline V CDR1 and CDR2: DFQATT, SNEGSKA (reference sequence). CDR3 loop: CSAPDRGRQTQYF. The DNA of the CDR3 is TGCAGTGCCCCGGACAGGGGGCGTCAGACCCAGTACTTC.

This clonotype was observed at least ten times. The rearrangement links TRBV4-3 to TRBJ1-1, with 9 bases lining up with TRBD1. This CDR3 contains 14 residues. CDR1 and CDR2 (germline): LGHNA, YSLEER. The trim removed 2 bases at V and 4 bases at J, leaving 2 bases unmatched. CDR3 nucleotides: TGCGCCAGCAGCCAAACAGGGGGCGGCACTGAAGCTTTCTTT. The encoded protein is CASSQTGGGTEAFF.

Ten or more counts support this clonotype. The chain combines TRBV12-3 or TRBV12-4 with TRBJ1-4; a possible D gene is TRBD1 (5 bases). The CDR3 runs to 14 residues. V lost 6 bases and J lost 7, with 15 bases in between. CDR3 in amino acids: CASSPQGRSEKLFF. Here the CDR3 DNA reads TGTGCCAGCAGCCCCCAGGGCAGGAGTGAAAAACTGTTTTTT.

This clonotype was recorded at least ten times. The CDR3 sequence: CASSYRPGQGGIEQYF. In DNA, the CDR3 is TGTGCCAGCAGCTACAGGCCGGGACAGGGAGGGATCGAGCAGTACTTC. This chain joins TRBV7-2 and TRBJ2-7; 9 nucleotides match TRBD1. The CDR3 runs 16 residues. Trimming took 4 bases from V and 6 from J; bases not matched to a gene: 13. CDR1 SGHTA and CDR2 FQGNSA come from the germline V gene.

This clonotype was found many times. This sequence joins TRBV5-1 and TRBJ2-5, with a tentative D call TRBD2 (5 bases). V lost 0 bases, J lost 1 base, and 13 bases lay in between. The CDR3 runs to 16 residues. Germline values: CDR1 SGHRS, CDR2 YFSETQ. The chain's CDR3 is CASSLAGSSGQETQYF. As DNA, the CDR3 is TGCGCCAGCAGCTTGGCGGGATCGAGCGGCCAAGAGACCCAGTACTTC.

This clonotype was seen at least ten times. This sequence joins TRBV12-3 or TRBV12-4 and TRBJ1-1, with D possibly matching TRBD1 (6 bases). The CDR3 runs to 13 residues. V was trimmed by 6 bases and J by 1 base, leaving 9 bases between them. The CDR3 loop reads CASRPTGNTEAFF. Written as DNA, the CDR3 is TGTGCCAGCAGGCCGACAGGGAACACTGAAGCTTTCTTT.

In its sample, this clonotype was seen many times. The gene calls are TRBV28 and TRBJ2-2; 8 nucleotides agree with TRBD1. Germline-derived CDR1 and CDR2 are MDHEN and SYDVKM. The CDR3 is 14 amino acids. Trimming took 3 bases from V and 6 from J; bases not matched to a gene: 3. The CDR3 loop reads CASSLGTGPGELFF. The CDR3 bases are TGTGCCAGCAGTTTGGGGACAGGTCCCGGGGAGCTGTTTTTT.

In its sample, this clonotype was seen many times. V gene TRBV5-1 combines with J gene TRBJ2-3; perhaps TRBD1 as D (5 bases). The CDR3 sequence is 17 residues long. Germline V gene lookup returns CDR1 SGHRS and CDR2 YFSETQ. Deletions cut 4 bases from V and 0 bases from J, with 18 bases between. This chain's CDR3 is CASSPRQSTPSTDTQYF. CDR3 coding DNA: TGCGCCAGCAGCCCCCGACAGTCAACCCCTAGCACAGATACGCAGTATTTT. The complete variable domain, with remaining parts taken from reference TRBV5-1 and TRBJ2-3, reads KAGVTQTPRYLIKTRGQQVTLSCSPISGHRSVSWYQQTPGQGLQFLFEYFSETQRNKGNFPGRFSGRQFSNSRSEMNVSTLELGDSALYLCASSPRQSTPSTDTQYFGPGTRLTVL.

This clonotype was detected many times. The rearrangement uses TRBV6-1 and TRBJ2-1, with a tentative D call TRBD2 (6 bases). Between the trimmed V and J ends, which lost 2 bases and 7 bases, there was a span of 12 bases. The CDR3 sequence is 14 residues long. CDR1 and CDR2 from the germline V gene are MNHNS and SASEGT. The CDR3 loop is CASSEQPGGNEQFF. DNA for the CDR3: TGTGCCAGCAGTGAACAGCCCGGAGGGAATGAGCAGTTCTTC.

This clonotype showed up many times. The CDR3 region has the DNA TGCGCCAGCAGGCTCGGGGACAGGTACAATGAGCAGTTCTTC. It specifies CASRLGDRYNEQFF. The chain carries TRBV5-1 and TRBJ2-1, with 8 positions matching TRBD1. The CDR3 consists of 14 residues. J lost 4 bases, V lost 5 bases, and 5 bases had no gene match. Germline assignment: CDR1 SGHRS and CDR2 YFSETQ.

This clonotype was recorded many times. The chain has TRBV6-6 and TRBJ1-3; 7 bases map to TRBD1. Germline V gene sequence: CDR1 MNHNY, CDR2 SVGAGI (reference sequence). Trimming removed 6 bases from V and 3 bases from J; junction bases left unmatched: 5. This CDR3 is 14 amino acids long. The CDR3 spells CASRRTGVGNTIYF. CDR3 nucleotides: TGTGCCAGCAGACGAACAGGGGTTGGAAACACCATATATTTT.